Shown below are 28 T cell receptor beta chains from a single sample sequenced in a study of T cells after yellow fever vaccination (dated by TCRdb to between 2019 and 2020). Sample treatment or condition, as interpreted from the label and publication: live attenuated yellow fever vaccine strain. The library was obtained by 5' RACE. Sequencer: Illumina HiSeq 2500. Using fastp trimming at Q25 and MiXCR clonotype assembly, TCRdb reanalyzed the public sequencing data and kept in-frame beta chains. Every CDR3 protein is listed once, alongside the most common genes and DNA of its rows. This sample comprises about 230,000 distinct CDR3 sequences, around 6.7% of them detected only once. Together, the top ten hold more than 1% of the sample. The input for sequencing was CD4+ T cells sorted from PBMCs, taken on the day of the yellow fever booster vaccination. The receptors come from a young man who received the YFV17D yellow fever vaccine.

This clonotype was counted at least ten times. Its ends do not fully match the called genes, so a read error is possible. V usage is TRBV7-2 and J usage is TRBJ2-1, with unresolved D. Germline values: CDR1 SGHTA, CDR2 FQGNSA. The CDR3 length is 15 residues. This CDR3 reads CASSLDRSSYNEQFF. The DNA of the CDR3 is TGCGCCAGCAGCTTGGATAGGAGCTCCTACAATGAGCAGTTCTTC.

The V call is TRBV5-6, the J call TRBJ2-1; TRBD2 matches 10 bases. The CDR3 sequence is 15 residues long. V shed 0 bases and J 9 bases; nucleotides not matched to a gene: 6. Germline values: CDR1 SGHDT, CDR2 YYEEEE. The DNA for the CDR3 is TGTGCCAGCAGCTTGGTGGCTAGCGGGAGTCGTGAGCAGTTCTTC. Protein: CASSLVASGSREQFF.

This clonotype turned up a few times. V and J are TRBV5-1 and TRBJ2-7; 7 bases are a match to TRBD1. Trimming took 0 bases from V and 6 from J; bases not matched to a gene: 6. The CDR3 sequence is 14 residues long. Germline CDR1 and CDR2: SGHRS and YFSETQ. The CDR3 sequence is CASSLGDSTSEQYF. The CDR3 DNA sequence: TGCGCCAGCAGCTTGGGGGACAGCACGAGCGAGCAGTACTTC. The complete variable domain, with remaining parts taken from reference TRBV5-1 and TRBJ2-7, reads KAGVTQTPRYLIKTRGQQVTLSCSPISGHRSVSWYQQTPGQGLQFLFEYFSETQRNKGNFPGRFSGRQFSNSRSEMNVSTLELGDSALYLCASSLGDSTSEQYFGPGTRLTVT.

This clonotype has a handful of counts. The chain employs TRBV11-2 and TRBJ2-1, with 7 bases that match TRBD2. V trimming: 5 bases; J trimming: 0 bases; junction bases outside the gene matches: 7. The CDR3 loop spans 16 amino acids. CDR1 is SGHAT, CDR2 FQNNGV, per germline. CDR3 protein: CASSLRLAGSYNEQFF. CDR3 in DNA: TGTGCCAGCAGCCTCCGACTAGCAGGCTCCTACAATGAGCAGTTCTTC.

This clonotype was detected ten times or more. The chain links TRBV7-2 to TRBJ1-1, with D tentatively TRBD1 (5 bases). Germline assignment: CDR1 SGHTA and CDR2 FQGNSA. V was trimmed by 7 bases and J by 0 bases, leaving 15 bases between them. This CDR3 spans 15 amino acids. CDR3 in DNA: TGTGCCAGCAAAGTTTGGGGGAGCATGAACACTGAAGCTTTCTTT. Amino acids: CASKVWGSMNTEAFF.

This sequence joins TRBV5-1 and TRBJ2-3; D is unclear. This CDR3 has 15 amino acids. Germline CDR1 reads SGHRS; CDR2 reads YFSETQ. Trimming shortened V by 4 bases and J by 0 bases, and 12 bases separated the two germline ends. This chain's CDR3 is CASSRTGHSTDTQYF. The CDR3 DNA reads as TGCGCCAGCAGCCGGACGGGTCATAGCACAGATACGCAGTATTTT.

There are a few counts of this clonotype. The V call is TRBV20-1, the J call TRBJ2-5; D call uncertain. The CDR3 has 14 residues. Germline CDR1 DFQATT, CDR2 SNEGSKA (reference sequence). Between the trimmed V and J ends, which lost 6 bases and 3 bases, there was a span of 17 bases. CDR3: CSAGSAGVEETQYF. CDR3 nucleotides: TGCAGTGCAGGGTCAGCAGGAGTGGAAGAGACCCAGTACTTC.

This clonotype was seen at least ten times. This chain connects TRBV5-1 to TRBJ2-3, with a weak D call TRBD2 (6 bases). The germline V and J ends were trimmed by 0 bases and 0 bases, with 11 bases remaining between them. The CDR3 is 16 residues long. Germline V lookup: CDR1 SGHRS, CDR2 YFSETQ. In DNA, the CDR3 is TGCGCCAGCAGCTTGGAAGCGGGTTCTAGCACAGATACGCAGTATTTT. It encodes CASSLEAGSSTDTQYF.

About this clonotype itself: At one end the junction does not follow the germline gene, possibly because of a read error. This chain links TRBV20-1 with TRBJ2-2; tentative D call: TRBD2 (6 bases). The CDR3 loop spans 13 amino acids. Per germline, CDR1 DFQATT and CDR2 SNEGSKA (reference sequence). This CDR3 is CNAPQSGTGELFF. CDR3 nucleotides: TGCAATGCTCCCCAGAGCGGGACCGGGGAGCTGTTTTTT.

This chain links TRBV18 with TRBJ2-5, with D tentatively TRBD1 (5 bases). Germline V gives CDR1 KGHSH, CDR2 LQKENI. The CDR3 sequence is 14 residues long. V was shortened by 5 bases and J by 1 base, with 11 bases between the two germline ends. The CDR3 loop reads CASSIDRFQETQYF. As DNA, the CDR3 is TGTGCCAGCTCAATTGACAGATTCCAAGAGACCCAGTACTTC.

In its sample, this clonotype was seen many times. Written as DNA, the CDR3 is TGCAGTGCCAAGTCGACGGAAGACTACGAGCAGTACTTC. Protein: CSAKSTEDYEQYF. The J gene is TRBJ2-7, the V gene TRBV20-1; D gene uncertain. The germline gives CDR1 DFQATT, CDR2 SNEGSKA (reference sequence). CDR3 size: 13 residues. V lost 6 bases to trimming and J lost 3 bases, with 15 bases between them.

The rearrangement joins TRBV12-3 or TRBV12-4 to TRBJ2-3, with 7 bases identical to TRBD2. The CDR3 loop spans 15 amino acids. Trimming took 4 bases from V and 6 from J; bases not matched to a gene: 10. In DNA, the CDR3 is TGTGCCAGCAGTTCACTGGGCGGGAGCGGTGATACGCAGTATTTT. Residues: CASSSLGGSGDTQYF.

The rearrangement uses TRBV9 and TRBJ1-1; D is ambiguous. The germline V gene encodes CDR1 SGDLS and CDR2 YYNGEE. The CDR3 extends over 14 amino acids. Trimming removed 3 bases from V and 0 bases from J, with 9 bases in between. DNA of the CDR3: TGTGCCAGCAGCGCCGACCCTGTGAACACTGAAGCTTTCTTT. Protein: CASSADPVNTEAFF. Based on the CDR3 plus reference TRBV9 and TRBJ1-1, the full variable domain is DSGVTQTPKHLITATGQRVTLRCSPRSGDLSVYWYQQSLDQGLQFLIQYYNGEERAKGNILERFSAQQFPDLHSELNLSSLELGDSALYFCASSADPVNTEAFFGQGTRLTVV.

The chain uses TRBV13 and TRBJ1-2; D remains unclear. The ends were cut back, 5 bases at V and 6 bases at J, with 7 bases in the middle. This CDR3 contains 11 residues. Per the germline V gene, CDR1 is PRHDT and CDR2 is FYEKMQ (reference sequence). CDR3 sequence: CASSGRNGYTF. The CDR3 DNA reads TGTGCCAGCAGCGGACGCAATGGCTACACCTTC.

The rearrangement links TRBV11-1 to TRBJ2-5; D tentatively reads TRBD1 or TRBD2 (5 bases each). The germline V gene has CDR1 SGHAT and CDR2 FQDESV (reference sequence). There are 16 residues in the CDR3. V was clipped by 7 bases and J by 2 bases, with 20 bases between them. This CDR3 is CASTRGDTIQQETQYF. DNA of the CDR3: TGTGCCAGCACAAGAGGGGATACAATCCAGCAAGAGACCCAGTACTTC.

This clonotype was seen ten or more times. The chain couples TRBV6-6 to TRBJ1-5, with D uncertain. The CDR3 has 12 residues. Germline V CDR1 and CDR2: MNHNY, SVGAGI (reference sequence). The V and J ends lost 8 bases and 7 bases respectively, with 12 bases between them. Written as DNA, the CDR3 is TGTGCCAGCGCCGCGGGAGGCCAGCCCCAGCATTTT. It is translated as CASAAGGQPQHF.

The chain combines TRBV7-6 with TRBJ1-3; D gene ambiguous. Germline loops: CDR1 SGHVS, CDR2 FNYEAQ. This CDR3 contains 15 residues. V was clipped by 0 bases and J by 7 bases, with 13 bases between them. The CDR3 nucleotides read TGTGCCAGCAGCTTAGCAGAAAGGAGGTGGAACACCATATATTTT. Its translation is CASSLAERRWNTIYF.

On this clonotype itself: A read error may explain this, as a much larger clone is one base away. The genes are TRBV20-1 and TRBJ2-1; unclear D gene. The CDR3 extends over 12 amino acids. Germline V CDR1 and CDR2: DFQATT, SNEGSKA (reference sequence). V shed 4 bases and J shed 11 bases, with 15 bases lying between them. The CDR3 sequence is CSATKQARKQFF. CDR3 nucleotide sequence: TGCAGTGCTACCAAACAAGCGAGGAAGCAGTTCTTC.

This clonotype has ten or more counts. The chain uses TRBV19 and TRBJ2-7; 11 bases are shared with TRBD2. V was clipped by 7 bases and J by 2 bases; unmatched bases: 4. Germline lookup yields CDR1 LNHDA and CDR2 SQIVND (reference sequence). This CDR3 comprises 14 residues. The CDR3 region is CASTLAGGTYEQYF. The CDR3 coding sequence is TGTGCCAGTACTCTAGCGGGAGGCACCTACGAGCAGTACTTC.

The gene calls are TRBV6-1 and TRBJ1-3, with 8 bases matching TRBD1. Unmatched junction bases numbered 5, after V lost 7 bases and J lost 3 bases. The CDR3 is made up of 14 amino acids. Germline lookup yields CDR1 MNHNS and CDR2 SASEGT. The chain's CDR3 is CASNTGTGGNTIYF. The CDR3 DNA reads as TGTGCCAGCAACACCGGGACAGGTGGAAACACCATATATTTT.

The sample holds many counts of this clonotype. V gene TRBV11-2 combines with J gene TRBJ1-1; D remains unclear. CDR3 length: 13 amino acids. The germline V gene encodes CDR1 SGHAT and CDR2 FQNNGV. V was trimmed by 4 bases and J by 0 bases, leaving 6 bases between them. This CDR3 is CASSSEMNTEAFF. CDR3 bases: TGTGCCAGCAGCTCAGAGATGAACACTGAAGCTTTCTTT.

There are many counts of this clonotype. The V and J genes are TRBV28 and TRBJ2-1, with D uncertain. This CDR3 has 12 residues. Germline lookup yields CDR1 MDHEN and CDR2 SYDVKM. V dropped 10 bases and J dropped 4 bases, with 11 bases sitting between them. This CDR3 reads CATRLRYNEQFF. The CDR3 DNA reads as TGTGCCACCCGCCTGCGGTACAATGAGCAGTTCTTC.

Concerning this clonotype: This may stem from a read error, because a much larger clone lies one nucleotide away. The rearrangement uses TRBV20-1 and TRBJ2-2; 12 bases agree with TRBD2. Germline CDR1 and CDR2: DFQATT and SNEGSKA (reference sequence). The CDR3 sequence is 14 residues long. The CDR3 nucleotides read TGCAGCGCTAGCGGGAGGGCCGGCACCGGGGAGCTGCTTTTT. It codes for CSASGRAGTGELLF.

Many counts were recorded for this clonotype. The rearrangement joins TRBV7-2 to TRBJ2-7, with 9 positions matching TRBD2. CDR1 is SGHTA, CDR2 FQGNSA, per germline. V dropped 5 bases and J dropped 0; count of bases not matched to a gene: 2. The CDR3 covers 14 residues. The DNA of the CDR3 is TGTGCCAGCAGCCCTAGCGGGATCTCCTACGAGCAGTACTTC. As protein: CASSPSGISYEQYF.

In its sample, this clonotype was seen many times. The V and J genes are TRBV15 and TRBJ2-1; D is unresolved. Trimming shortened V by 3 bases and J by 7 bases, and 16 bases separated the two germline ends. Germline V gives CDR1 LNHNV, CDR2 YYDKDF (reference sequence). The CDR3 is 15 amino acids. The CDR3 DNA reads as TGTGCCACCAGCAGCGCCCGCTTTTCCGGTAATGAGCAGTTCTTC. Its translation is CATSSARFSGNEQFF.

This clonotype was counted a few times. The chain combines TRBV29-1 with TRBJ2-5, with TRBD1 matching over 7 bases. CDR1 and CDR2 from the germline V gene are SQVTM and ANQGSEA. CDR3 length: 14 residues. J gave up 4 bases and V 7 bases, and 12 bases lay outside the gene matches. The CDR3 region has the DNA TGCAGCGCAGCTAGGGGGCGCGGAGGAGAGACCCAGTACTTC. Encoded protein: CSAARGRGGETQYF.

The V gene is TRBV12-3 or TRBV12-4, the J gene TRBJ2-1, with D unclear. The CDR3 spans 14 residues. V lost 1 base and J 4 bases, leaving 8 bases between the germline ends. CDR3 bases: TGTGCCAGCAGTTTAGGGCAGGAGTACAATGAGCAGTTCTTC. Its translation: CASSLGQEYNEQFF.

The sample holds many counts of this clonotype. The rearrangement links TRBV4-3 to TRBJ2-7; possibly TRBD1 for D (5 bases). Germline CDR1 and CDR2: LGHNA and YSLEER. The V end lost 0 bases, the J end lost 6 bases, and 15 bases lay between the germline ends. The CDR3 is 15 amino acids. This chain's CDR3 is CASSQDLLGASEQYF. The CDR3 DNA is TGCGCCAGCAGCCAAGATCTTTTAGGGGCGTCCGAGCAGTACTTC.